The entry below gives a single T cell receptor beta chain sequence along with its context. Antigen: not known. In TCRdb, the 5' RACE reads were re-called with MiXCR into one record per CDR3 protein. The table records fewer than 350,000 distinct CDR3 sequences, about 8.9% of them present only once. All donors were healthy Caucasians. The length of the CDR3 is 13 residues. The germline CDR1 and CDR2 sequences are SGHTA and FQGNSA. Trimming cost V 4 bases and J 8 bases, with 11 bases left between them. The data derive from a study of identical twins. Study-wide findings and caveats: Within beta out-of-frame sequences, the excess sharing observed between twins was weaker. Beta clonotypes that were abundant in cord blood contained fewer insertions, a pattern absent from memory repertoires.

The data also belong to a second study, concerning yellow fever vaccine responses in identical twins. This second study notes: Reported findings indicate that twins' vaccine T cell responses seemed partially convergent, partially personalized.

The chain has TRBV7-2 and TRBJ1-4; D perhaps matches TRBD1 (6 bases). The receptor was isolated from a woman aged 18-29 years in good health. The sequenced material came from memory (CD45RO+) T cells sorted from blood. The chain's CDR3 is CASSSGRGEKLFF. CDR3 nucleotide sequence: TGTGCCAGCAGCTCGGGAAGGGGGGAAAAACTGTTTTTT.